Below are 31 T cell receptor beta chains sequenced from a single sample in a study of cytomegalovirus exposure and HLA in healthy donors. Use of 60 Vbeta and 13 Jbeta primers characterized the PCR. Generated by immunoSEQ multiplex PCR, the TCRdb table keeps only in-frame clones and is missing some. The repertoire has some 180,000 clones, about 85% of them found once; the top ten carry around 1.4%. The specimen was PBMCs. These receptors originate from a girl under 18 in good health and CMV-seropositive.

J is TRBJ2-1 and V is TRBV19; 11 bases fit TRBD2. Germline lookup yields CDR1 LNHDA and CDR2 SQIVND (reference sequence). Losses at the gene ends were 3 bases for V and 7 bases for J; bases not matched to a gene: 8. There are 16 residues in the CDR3. DNA of the CDR3: TGTGCCAGTAGTATGTTTAGCGGGAGGGATAGGAATGAGCAGTTCTTC. Translation gives CASSMFSGRDRNEQFF.

The chain is built from TRBV29-1 and TRBJ1-1, with a tentative D call TRBD1 (5 bases). CDR1 SQVTM and CDR2 ANQGSEA come from the germline V gene. V dropped 7 bases and J dropped 0 bases, with 9 bases sitting between them. The CDR3 consists of 12 residues. CDR3 in DNA: TGCAGCGGCAGGGCCGTGAACACTGAAGCTTTCTTT. This gives the protein CSGRAVNTEAFF.

V and J are TRBV4-2 and TRBJ2-1, with 9 bases lining up with TRBD2. In germline, CDR1 is LGHNA, CDR2 YNFKEQ. V was clipped by 4 bases and J by 8 bases; unmatched bases: 9. The CDR3 spans 15 residues. CDR3 sequence reads: CASSLSSGSIYEQFF. The CDR3 bases are TGTGCCAGCAGCCTAAGTAGCGGGAGTATCTATGAGCAGTTCTTC.

The chain combines TRBV27 with TRBJ1-4; D is possibly TRBD1 (6 bases). The CDR3 is 15 residues long. The V gene lost 3 bases and the J gene lost 11 bases, with 19 bases spanning the gap. In germline, CDR1 is MNHEY, CDR2 SMNVEV (reference sequence). The CDR3: CASSLTGTHWGKLFF. DNA for the CDR3: TGTGCCAGCAGTTTGACCGGGACACACTGGGGCAAACTGTTTTTT.

V and J are TRBV7-9 and TRBJ1-2; 7 bases line up with TRBD1. V lost 0 bases to trimming and J lost 3 bases; unmatched junction nucleotides: 1. The CDR3 has 14 amino acids. Germline V CDR1 and CDR2: SEHNR, FQNEAQ (reference sequence). The CDR3 nucleotides are TGTGCCAGCAGCTTAGCGGGGACAGACTATGGCTACACCTTC. It yields the protein CASSLAGTDYGYTF.

The V gene is TRBV10-3, the J gene TRBJ1-5, with 8 bases lining up with TRBD1. There are 14 residues in the CDR3. Trimming at V came to 10 bases and at J to 1 base, leaving 6 bases not matched to a gene. CDR1 and CDR2 from the germline V gene are ENHRY and SYGVKD. CDR3 loop: CATGQGMSNQPQHF. The DNA of the CDR3 is TGTGCCACCGGACAGGGCATGAGCAATCAGCCCCAGCATTTT.

V is TRBV6-1 and J is TRBJ2-7, with D perhaps TRBD1 (6 bases). V lost 3 bases and J lost 3, with 9 bases in between. Germline values: CDR1 MNHNS, CDR2 SASEGT. The CDR3 consists of 13 residues. The CDR3 DNA reads TGTGCCAGCAGTGACACAGGGATCTACGAGCAGTACTTC. As protein: CASSDTGIYEQYF.

The J gene is TRBJ2-7, the V gene TRBV5-1; maybe TRBD2 (6 bases). V was trimmed by 0 bases and J by 0 bases, leaving 10 bases between them. CDR3 length: 15 residues. The V gene's germline CDR1 is SGHRS and CDR2 YFSETQ. The CDR3 here is CASSLEVGSSYEQYF. As DNA, the CDR3 is TGCGCCAGCAGCTTGGAGGTCGGGAGCTCCTACGAGCAGTACTTC.

CDR3 sequence reads: CASSLGRGRTEAFF. Written as DNA, the CDR3 is TGTGCCAGCAGCTTAGGGCGGGGGCGTACTGAAGCTTTCTTT. J is TRBJ1-1 and V is TRBV7-9, with D possibly matching TRBD1 (6 bases). The CDR3 totals 14 residues. V gave up 1 base and J gave up 5 bases, with 11 bases separating them. Looked up from germline, CDR1 is SEHNR and CDR2 is FQNEAQ (reference sequence).

The chain is built from TRBV7-6 and TRBJ2-1; TRBD2 aligns across 9 bases. CDR1 and CDR2 (germline): SGHVS, FNYEAQ. The CDR3 is 17 amino acids. The ends lost 2 bases at V and 6 bases at J; junction bases unmatched: 11. The CDR3 DNA sequence: TGTGCCAGCAGCTTATTAGTGGGCGGGAGGGCCCTCAATGAGCAGTTCTTC. It encodes CASSLLVGGRALNEQFF.

V gene TRBV30 combines with J gene TRBJ1-4; D ambiguous. This CDR3 is 15 amino acids long. CDR1 is GTSNPN and CDR2 is SVGIG in the germline V gene (reference sequence). The V end lost 3 bases, the J end lost 0 bases, and 11 bases lay between the germline ends. The CDR3, as DNA: TGTGCCTGGAGCACCCGCCAGACAACTAATGAAAAACTGTTTTTT. This codes for CAWSTRQTTNEKLFF.

The V and J genes are TRBV4-3 and TRBJ1-1, with TRBD1 matching over 8 bases. CDR1 and CDR2 (germline): LGHNA, YSLEER. The CDR3 is 18 amino acids. Trimming took 4 bases from V and 1 from J; bases not matched to a gene: 14. This CDR3 is CASSPIVSRGQENTEAFF. The DNA of the CDR3 is TGCGCCAGCAGCCCGATTGTCTCCCGGGGACAGGAGAACACTGAAGCTTTCTTT.

V gene TRBV5-1 combines with J gene TRBJ1-2, with TRBD1 matching over 7 bases. The CDR3 is 14 amino acids. Germline CDR1 is SGHRS and CDR2 is YFSETQ. Trimming cost V 2 bases and J 8 bases; bases outside gene matches: 9. The CDR3 sequence: CASSFRKDRSGYTF. The CDR3 coding sequence is TGCGCCAGCAGCTTTCGGAAGGACAGGTCCGGCTACACCTTC.

The J gene is TRBJ2-7, the V gene TRBV4-2, with a weak D call TRBD2 (6 bases). Germline V gene lookup returns CDR1 LGHNA and CDR2 YNFKEQ. The CDR3 sequence is 13 residues long. V was shortened by 5 bases and J by 0 bases, with 8 bases between the two germline ends. This CDR3 reads CASSDGSSYEQYF. CDR3 coding DNA: TGTGCCAGCAGCGACGGGAGCTCCTACGAGCAGTACTTC.

The sample holds a few counts of this clone. The J gene is TRBJ2-3, the V gene TRBV6-1; no clear D. The V and J ends lost 8 bases and 1 base respectively, with 10 bases between them. CDR3 length: 13 amino acids. Germline assignment: CDR1 MNHNS and CDR2 SASEGT. CDR3 in amino acids: CASESGGTDTQYF. CDR3 DNA sequence: TGTGCCAGCGAGAGTGGAGGCACAGATACGCAGTATTTT.

In its sample, this clone was seen a few times. The V and J genes are TRBV6-1 and TRBJ2-5; D not certain. The CDR3 sequence is 11 residues long. The germline V and J ends were trimmed by 8 bases and 5 bases, with 9 bases remaining between them. The germline V gene encodes CDR1 MNHNS and CDR2 SASEGT. CDR3 in amino acids: CASGTRETQYF. CDR3 in DNA: TGTGCCAGCGGAACGAGGGAGACCCAGTACTTC.

This clone was picked up a small number of times. This chain connects TRBV21-1 to TRBJ2-7; TRBD1 is taken as the D call from the table, unchecked against the DNA. TRBV21-1 is termed a pseudogene. This CDR3 has 15 amino acids. The DNA for the CDR3 is TGTGCCAGCAGCAAAGACCAGGGGCCCCCCAACGAGCAGTACTTC. Translation: CASSKDQGPPNEQYF.

The rearrangement joins TRBV13 to TRBJ2-1; TRBD1 is a possible D gene (6 bases). The length of the CDR3 is 13 residues. The germline V and J ends were trimmed by 2 bases and 12 bases, with 14 bases remaining between them. The germline CDR1 and CDR2 sequences are PRHDT and FYEKMQ (reference sequence). The CDR3 coding sequence is TGTGCCAGCAGCTTAAAAAACAGGGAATGGCAGTTCTTC. Translated, it gives CASSLKNREWQFF.

The V gene is TRBV19, the J gene TRBJ2-1, with 8 nucleotides matching TRBD2. The CDR3 sequence is 16 residues long. Germline V CDR1 and CDR2: LNHDA, SQIVND (reference sequence). The V gene end was trimmed by 5 bases and the J gene end by 5 bases; junction bases not matched to a gene: 11. The CDR3 is CASSHSGSRQDNEQFF. As DNA, the CDR3 is TGTGCCAGTAGTCACAGCGGGAGCCGGCAGGACAATGAGCAGTTCTTC.

This clone was picked up a small number of times. The rearrangement links TRBV15 to TRBJ2-1, with D possibly matching TRBD2 (6 bases). Germline V gives CDR1 LNHNV, CDR2 YYDKDF (reference sequence). The V end was cut by 3 bases, the J end by 8 bases, with 17 bases between. The CDR3 runs 15 residues. This chain's CDR3 is CATSSRRGPPHEQFF. DNA for the CDR3: TGTGCCACCAGCAGTCGGAGGGGACCCCCCCATGAGCAGTTCTTC.

The sample holds a few counts of this clone. V is TRBV9 and J is TRBJ2-7, with D possibly being TRBD2 (5 bases). Germline V gene data show CDR1 as SGDLS and CDR2 as YYNGEE. The CDR3 contains 15 residues. Trimming took off 0 bases at V and 5 bases at J, with 15 bases between the two ends. The CDR3: CASSVGSGPGDEQYF. CDR3 in DNA: TGTGCCAGCAGCGTAGGAAGCGGTCCAGGCGACGAGCAGTACTTC.

The chain carries TRBV19 and TRBJ1-1; D may be TRBD1 (5 bases). Germline loops: CDR1 LNHDA, CDR2 SQIVND (reference sequence). Trimming removed 5 bases from V and 2 bases from J, with 12 bases in between. CDR3 length: 14 residues. CDR3 DNA: TGTGCCAGTAGTTTTGACAGCTTAAACACTGAAGCTTTCTTT. Translation gives CASSFDSLNTEAFF. The whole variable domain, filled in from reference TRBV19 and TRBJ1-1, reads DGGITQSPKYLFRKEGQNVTLSCEQNLNHDAMYWYRQDPGQGLRLIYYSQIVNDFQKGDIAEGYSVSREKKESFPLTVTSAQKNPTAFYLCASSFDSLNTEAFFGQGTRLTVV.

This clone was observed a few times. The chain employs TRBV5-1 and TRBJ2-7; 7 positions agree with TRBD1. The CDR3 covers 13 residues. Germline CDR1 SGHRS, CDR2 YFSETQ. Trimming at V came to 6 bases and at J to 4 bases, leaving 7 bases not matched to a gene. The CDR3: CASNPSGQYEQYF. For the CDR3, the DNA is TGCGCCAGCAACCCGTCGGGACAGTACGAGCAGTACTTC.

This CDR3 reads CASSTRLAGTYYEQYF. In nucleotides, the CDR3 is TGTGCCAGCTCAACTAGACTAGCGGGAACCTACTACGAGCAGTACTTC. The chain combines TRBV27 with TRBJ2-7, with 11 nucleotides matching TRBD2. CDR1 is MNHEY and CDR2 is SMNVEV in the germline V gene (reference sequence). The CDR3 spans 16 residues. V was pared by 8 bases and J by 3 bases, with 12 bases of the junction left unmatched.

The DNA of the CDR3 is TGTGTAATGGCGGCGGACTCCTACAATGAGCAGTTCTTC. Residues: CVMAADSYNEQFF. The chain recombines TRBV2 with TRBJ2-1; D is unclear. The CDR3 totals 13 residues. CDR1 is SNHLY and CDR2 is FYNNEI in the germline V gene. The variable domain in full, completed from reference TRBV2 and TRBJ2-1, reads EPEVTQTPSHQVTQMGQEVILRCVPISNHLYFYWYRQILGQKVEFLVSFYNNEISEKSEIFDDQFSVERPDGSNFTLKIRSTKLEDSAMYFCVMAADSYNEQFFGPGTRLTVL.

The chain carries TRBV5-5 and TRBJ1-5; D is possibly TRBD1 (5 bases). The CDR3 has 12 amino acids. Trimming left V 4 bases short and J 11 bases short, with 13 bases between. Germline CDR1 SGHKS, CDR2 YYEKEE (reference sequence). Here the CDR3 reads CASSPAGGAQHF. The CDR3 region has the DNA TGTGCCAGCAGCCCCGCCGGGGGAGCCCAGCATTTT.

The genes are TRBV28 and TRBJ2-7, with 8 bases fitting TRBD2. This CDR3 is 14 amino acids long. V lost 5 bases, J lost 3 bases, and 6 bases stayed unmatched. Germline-derived CDR1 and CDR2 are MDHEN and SYDVKM. CDR3 nucleotides: TGTGCCAGCAGTGTACTAGCGGCAAACTACGAGCAGTACTTC. Protein: CASSVLAANYEQYF.

The chain has TRBV6-5 and TRBJ2-7, with D perhaps matching TRBD1 (6 bases). Deletions cut 11 bases from V and 1 base from J, with 12 bases between. From germline, CDR1 is MNHEY and CDR2 SVGAGI. CDR3 length: 12 residues. The CDR3 DNA follows: TGTGCCGCACAGGGAATTTCCTACGAGCAGTACTTC. It encodes CAAQGISYEQYF.

V is TRBV11-2 and J is TRBJ2-5; the D is unclear. CDR1 and CDR2 (germline): SGHAT, FQNNGV. CDR3 length: 12 residues. V was trimmed by 5 bases and J by 1 base, leaving 5 bases between them. The CDR3 DNA sequence: TGTGCCAGCAGCCTTCCCCAAGAGACCCAGTACTTC. It is translated as CASSLPQETQYF.

In its sample, this clone was seen a few times. The chain employs TRBV29-1 and TRBJ2-7, with unresolved D. The CDR3 is 10 residues long. The V and J ends lost 4 bases and 4 bases respectively, with 5 bases between them. Germline V gives CDR1 SQVTM, CDR2 ANQGSEA. The CDR3 region is CSVGQYEQYF. CDR3 DNA sequence: TGCAGCGTTGGTCAGTACGAGCAGTACTTC.

The chain links TRBV2 to TRBJ2-3, with 9 nucleotides matching TRBD1. Germline CDR1 reads SNHLY; CDR2 reads FYNNEI. Trimming cost V 4 bases and J 4 bases; bases outside gene matches: 6. This CDR3 is 15 amino acids long. The CDR3 reads CASSGGGTGPDTQYF. CDR3 nucleotides: TGTGCCAGCAGTGGGGGTGGGACAGGGCCAGATACGCAGTATTTT.